This is a list of T cell receptor beta chains from one sample in a study of early T cells in non-severe SARS-CoV-2 infection. TCRdb re-called the 5' RACE reads through MiXCR, storing one row per CDR3 protein. The data contain approximately 120,000 distinct CDR3 sequences, 14% to 15% of them singletons. The sequenced sample was whole blood. These receptors were obtained from an adult who was a healthcare worker with PCR-confirmed SARS-CoV-2 infection or an uninfected control (not recorded which). CDR3s include the opening cysteine and the closing phenylalanine or tryptophan. A D gene is named only where the DNA matches it firmly. The size of a clone is reported for some rows only, either as once, few or many, or as a class for expanded clones.

V: TRBV4-1
size: few
J: TRBJ2-7
D: NA
CDR3: CASSQDWANEQYF
DNA: TGCGCCAGCAGCCAAGATTGGGCAAACGAGCAGTACTTC

V: TRBV7-2
size: NA
J: TRBJ1-2
D: NA
CDR3: CASSLEGGIANYGYTF
DNA: TGTGCCAGCAGCTTAGAGGGGGGCATAGCTAACTATGGCTACACCTTC

V: TRBV27
size: NA
J: TRBJ1-5
D: NA
CDR3: CASSRTVNQPQHF
DNA: TGTGCCAGCAGTCGGACAGTTAATCAGCCCCAGCATTTT

V: TRBV27
size: few
J: TRBJ2-1
D: TRBD2
CDR3: CASSWTSIGEQFF
DNA: TGTGCCAGCAGTTGGACTAGCATTGGTGAGCAGTTCTTC

V: TRBV4-1
size: few
J: TRBJ1-5
D: NA
CDR3: CASGLGQGLGQPQHF
DNA: TGCGCCAGCGGCCTCGGGCAGGGTTTAGGTCAGCCCCAGCATTTT

V: TRBV19
size: few
J: TRBJ2-6
D: NA
CDR3: CASSMGIGLSGANVLTF
DNA: TGTGCCAGTAGTATGGGTATCGGGCTCTCTGGGGCCAACGTCCTGACTTTC

V: TRBV29-1
size: NA
J: TRBJ2-5
D: TRBD2
CDR3: CSFGLAGRETQYF
DNA: TGCAGCTTTGGACTAGCGGGTAGGGAGACCCAGTACTTC

V: TRBV4-1
size: few
J: TRBJ2-7
D: NA
CDR3: CASSQARSSYEQYF
DNA: TGCGCCAGCAGCCAAGCCAGGAGCTCCTACGAGCAGTACTTC

V: TRBV9
size: few
J: TRBJ2-1
D: NA
CDR3: CASSVSGALEQFF
DNA: TGTGCCAGCAGCGTAAGTGGCGCCCTTGAGCAGTTCTTC

V: TRBV5-1
size: NA
J: TRBJ1-1
D: NA
CDR3: CASSKDGRTEAFF
DNA: TGCGCCAGCAGCAAGGACGGTCGAACTGAAGCTTTCTTT

V: TRBV6-1
size: few
J: TRBJ2-1
D: NA
CDR3: CASAATPGNEQFF
DNA: TGTGCCAGCGCAGCCACTCCGGGCAATGAGCAGTTCTTC

V: TRBV7-2
size: NA
J: TRBJ2-5
D: TRBD1
CDR3: CASSYGTEKTQYF
DNA: TGTGCCAGCAGCTACGGGACAGAAAAGACCCAGTACTTC

V: TRBV7-9
size: NA
J: TRBJ2-5
D: NA
CDR3: CASSYEQETQYF
DNA: TGTGCCAGCAGCTACGAGCAAGAGACCCAGTACTTC

V: TRBV3-1
size: NA
J: TRBJ1-2
D: NA
CDR3: CASSQQGLANYGYTF
DNA: TGTGCCAGCAGCCAACAGGGGTTGGCTAACTATGGCTACACCTTC

V: TRBV28
size: few
J: TRBJ1-4
D: TRBD1
CDR3: CASSPAGTGHEKLFF
DNA: TGTGCCAGCAGTCCGGCCGGGACAGGGCATGAAAAACTGTTTTTT

V: TRBV20-1
size: NA
J: TRBJ2-3
D: TRBD2
CDR3: CSATGVAGDTQYF
DNA: TGCAGTGCTACAGGGGTAGCGGGGGATACGCAGTATTTT

V: TRBV27
size: few
J: TRBJ2-2
D: TRBD2
CDR3: CASSLLLAVNTGELFF
DNA: TGTGCCAGCAGTTTATTGCTAGCGGTTAACACCGGGGAGCTGTTTTTT

V: TRBV15
size: few
J: TRBJ2-3
D: NA
CDR3: CATSRSQRITDTQYF
DNA: TGTGCCACCAGCAGATCTCAGCGGATCACAGATACGCAGTATTTT

V: TRBV5-1
size: NA
J: TRBJ2-3
D: NA
CDR3: CASSLGGPETDTQYF
DNA: TGCGCCAGCAGCTTAGGTGGCCCGGAGACAGATACGCAGTATTTT

V: TRBV3-1
size: NA
J: TRBJ2-7
D: TRBD2
CDR3: CASSQEGLAGGHLYEQYF
DNA: TGTGCCAGCAGCCAAGAGGGTCTAGCGGGGGGCCACCTCTACGAGCAGTACTTC

V: TRBV7-9
size: NA
J: TRBJ2-1
D: TRBD1
CDR3: CASSSQGNEQFF
DNA: TGTGCCAGCAGCTCACAGGGGAATGAGCAGTTCTTC

V: TRBV4-1
size: NA
J: TRBJ2-7
D: TRBD1
CDR3: CASSHLPSGTGPYEQYF
DNA: TGCGCCAGCAGCCACCTACCATCCGGGACAGGGCCCTACGAGCAGTACTTC

V: TRBV10-3
size: few
J: TRBJ1-1
D: NA
CDR3: CAISDGEQDEAFF
DNA: TGTGCCATCAGTGATGGTGAGCAGGACGAAGCTTTCTTT

V: TRBV29-1
size: NA
J: TRBJ2-7
D: NA
CDR3: CSVTSSANRYEQYF
DNA: TGCAGCGTTACTTCATCGGCGAATCGGTACGAGCAGTACTTC

V: TRBV18
size: many
J: TRBJ1-3
D: TRBD1
CDR3: CASSLGTGGNTIYF
DNA: TGTGCCAGCTCGCTCGGGACAGGCGGAAACACCATATATTTT

V: TRBV6-6
size: few
J: TRBJ2-2
D: NA
CDR3: CASGPGTYTGELFF
DNA: TGTGCCAGCGGTCCGGGGACTTACACCGGGGAGCTGTTTTTT

V: TRBV3-1
size: few
J: TRBJ2-1
D: TRBD2
CDR3: CASSHTLLAGVTYNEQFF
DNA: TGTGCCAGCAGCCACACACTACTAGCGGGGGTAACCTACAATGAGCAGTTCTTC

V: TRBV10-3
size: many
J: TRBJ2-3
D: NA
CDR3: CAISESIGQEQYF
DNA: TGTGCCATCAGTGAGTCGATCGGGCAGGAGCAGTATTTT

V: TRBV14
size: many
J: TRBJ2-2
D: NA
CDR3: CASSPDPNTGELFF
DNA: TGTGCCAGCAGCCCGGACCCGAACACCGGGGAGCTGTTTTTT

V: TRBV20-1
size: few
J: TRBJ1-2
D: NA
CDR3: CSARESVSSNYGYTF
DNA: TGCAGTGCTAGAGAAAGCGTCTCCTCAAACTATGGCTACACCTTC

V: TRBV7-6
size: NA
J: TRBJ2-1
D: TRBD2
CDR3: CASSHSPGAGTFNEQFF
DNA: TGTGCCAGCAGCCACTCCCCGGGAGCGGGAACTTTCAATGAGCAGTTCTTC

V: TRBV2
size: few
J: TRBJ2-5
D: NA
CDR3: CASSAETRETQYF
DNA: TGTGCCAGCAGTGCTGAAACGAGGGAGACCCAGTACTTC

V: TRBV20-1
size: few
J: TRBJ2-5
D: TRBD2
CDR3: CSARKRGGKETQYF
DNA: TGCAGTGCTAGGAAGCGGGGGGGAAAAGAGACCCAGTACTTC

V: TRBV6-6
size: few
J: TRBJ1-2
D: NA
CDR3: CASSFTLTPCCTF
DNA: TGTGCCAGCAGTTTCACGCTCACACCGTGCTGCACCTTC